The 29 T cell receptor beta chains reported below all come from one sample, sequenced in a study of cytomegalovirus exposure and HLA in healthy donors. The data were produced by immunoSEQ multiplex PCR, yet TCRdb's version contains in-frame clones alone and is incomplete. The sample lists 200,000 to 300,000 clones, about 86% occurring once. Sequenced input: PBMCs. These receptors were obtained from a man between 18 and 29 years old in good health and CMV-seronegative.

This CDR3 reads CAISESAGANTQYF. The CDR3 bases are TGTGCCATCAGTGAGTCCGCGGGGGCCAATACGCAGTATTTT. The chain has TRBV10-3 and TRBJ2-3, with a possible D match to TRBD2 (7 bases). Germline V gene lookup returns CDR1 ENHRY and CDR2 SYGVKD. V was pared by 0 bases and J by 7 bases, with 11 bases between. The CDR3 length is 14 residues.

The rearrangement uses TRBV27 and TRBJ2-7; no definite D call. V was clipped by 2 bases and J by 2 bases, with 10 bases between them. Germline assignment: CDR1 MNHEY and CDR2 SMNVEV (reference sequence). The CDR3 has 14 amino acids. CDR3 residues: CASSLGTLPYEQYF. CDR3 coding DNA: TGTGCCAGCAGTTTAGGCACACTACCCTACGAGCAGTACTTC.

The rearrangement uses TRBV5-1 and TRBJ2-3; tentative D call: TRBD2 (5 bases). Germline assignment: CDR1 SGHRS and CDR2 YFSETQ. This CDR3 is 15 amino acids long. V was clipped by 5 bases and J by 2 bases, with 15 bases between them. CDR3 in amino acids: CASSSAPRATDTQYF. The CDR3 DNA reads as TGCGCCAGCAGTTCGGCGCCGAGGGCCACAGATACGCAGTATTTT.

The V and J genes are TRBV27 and TRBJ2-7; 11 positions match TRBD2. V shed 4 bases, J shed 9 bases, and the junction held 8 bases outside the gene matches. The CDR3 extends over 14 amino acids. Germline values: CDR1 MNHEY, CDR2 SMNVEV (reference sequence). CDR3 bases: TGTGCCAGCAGTTCGACTAGCGGGACTGTAGGGCAGTACTTC. This encodes CASSSTSGTVGQYF.

The chain is built from TRBV7-8 and TRBJ2-3; TRBD1 aligns across 7 bases. CDR3 length: 15 residues. Trimming at V came to 5 bases and at J to 2 bases, leaving 7 bases not matched to a gene. Germline lookup yields CDR1 SGHVS and CDR2 FQNEAQ. CDR3 loop: CASSGDRVDTDTQYF. For the CDR3, the DNA is TGTGCCAGCAGCGGCGACAGGGTTGACACAGATACGCAGTATTTT.

The CDR3 region is CATSRVPGTEAFF. CDR3 DNA: TGTGCCACCAGCAGAGTTCCGGGCACTGAAGCTTTCTTT. V gene TRBV15 combines with J gene TRBJ1-1; D is unresolved. The germline V gene encodes CDR1 LNHNV and CDR2 YYDKDF (reference sequence). There are 13 residues in the CDR3. V was cut by 1 base and J by 4 bases, with 7 bases left in between.

This chain uses TRBV5-1 with TRBJ1-4; D is possibly TRBD1 (5 bases). V was cut by 3 bases and J by 4 bases, with 10 bases left in between. The CDR3 contains 14 residues. Per the germline V gene, CDR1 is SGHRS and CDR2 is YFSETQ. The CDR3 sequence: CASSSDSRNEKLFF. CDR3 coding DNA: TGCGCCAGCAGCTCAGACAGCCGTAATGAAAAACTGTTTTTT.

This clone was seen more than once but under ten times. The chain recombines TRBV6-4 with TRBJ2-7, with 9 nucleotides matching TRBD1. The CDR3 totals 12 residues. Germline V gene sequence: CDR1 MRHNA, CDR2 SNTAGT. V lost 6 bases, J lost 7 bases, and 4 bases stayed unmatched. This CDR3 reads CASRGQGGEQYF. CDR3 bases: TGTGCCAGCAGGGGACAGGGTGGGGAGCAGTACTTC.

The chain links TRBV5-4 to TRBJ2-2; 7 bases are a match to TRBD2. Germline values: CDR1 SGHNT, CDR2 YYREEE (reference sequence). The trim removed 4 bases at V and 4 bases at J, leaving 13 bases unmatched. CDR3 length equals 17 residues. The CDR3 DNA reads TGTGCCAGCAGCCCAGCCGGCGGGAGTACGGGCACCGGGGAGCTGTTTTTT. Its translation is CASSPAGGSTGTGELFF.

The rearrangement uses TRBV7-8 and TRBJ1-3; D may be TRBD1 (5 bases). CDR3 size: 14 residues. Trimming took off 5 bases at V and 0 bases at J, with 8 bases between the two ends. Germline V lookup: CDR1 SGHVS, CDR2 FQNEAQ. The CDR3 protein is CASSPDSSGNTIYF. CDR3 sequence (DNA): TGTGCCAGCAGCCCAGACAGCTCTGGAAACACCATATATTTT.

This clone was found once. The V gene is TRBV7-2, the J gene TRBJ1-6, with D tentatively TRBD1 (5 bases). This CDR3 comprises 13 residues. CDR1 is SGHTA, CDR2 FQGNSA, per germline. The V gene lost 1 base and the J gene lost 8 bases, with 6 bases spanning the gap. CDR3 DNA: TGTGCCAGCAGCTTAGAAGGGGATTCACCCCTCCACTTT. Its protein is CASSLEGDSPLHF.

The chain has TRBV4-1 and TRBJ1-1; D is possibly TRBD1 (6 bases). The CDR3 is 14 amino acids. V was cut by 3 bases and J by 1 base, with 9 bases left in between. Germline CDR1 reads MGHRA; CDR2 reads YSYEKL. DNA of the CDR3: TGCGCCAGCAGCCATTTAGGGGGGAACACTGAAGCTTTCTTT. Translated: CASSHLGGNTEAFF.

This chain uses TRBV29-1 with TRBJ1-1; D gene ambiguous. The germline V gene encodes CDR1 SQVTM and CDR2 ANQGSEA. V dropped 6 bases and J dropped 10 bases, with 12 bases sitting between them. This CDR3 spans 10 amino acids. CDR3 loop: CSVGEGGAFF. The CDR3 DNA is TGCAGCGTCGGGGAAGGAGGAGCTTTCTTT.

The chain's CDR3 is CASSPILAGGPGHYEQYF. Here the CDR3 DNA reads TGTGCCAGCAGCCCGATACTAGCGGGGGGGCCAGGTCACTACGAGCAGTACTTC. The chain uses TRBV7-8 and TRBJ2-7; TRBD2 aligns across 13 bases. The length of the CDR3 is 18 residues. Germline CDR1 SGHVS, CDR2 FQNEAQ. V lost 5 bases and J lost 3; bases outside the gene matches: 13.

V usage is TRBV11-3 and J usage is TRBJ2-5, with TRBD1 identical over 7 bases. The CDR3 extends over 16 amino acids. CDR1 and CDR2 from the germline V gene are SGHNT and YENEEA. V shed 5 bases, J shed 5 bases, and the junction held 14 bases outside the gene matches. The CDR3: CASSLGGVLSSETQYF. The DNA of the CDR3 is TGTGCCAGCAGCCTAGGGGGCGTCCTCTCCTCCGAGACCCAGTACTTC.

This chain links TRBV30 with TRBJ1-1, with 7 bases aligning to TRBD1. Germline loops: CDR1 GTSNPN, CDR2 SVGIG (reference sequence). V shed 1 base, J shed 10 bases, and the junction held 12 bases outside the gene matches. The CDR3 sequence is 14 residues long. The CDR3 sequence is CAWSAGGGGAGAFF. CDR3 nucleotide sequence: TGTGCCTGGAGTGCAGGAGGGGGCGGGGCGGGAGCTTTCTTT.

The count of this clone is one. V and J are TRBV5-1 and TRBJ2-3; D remains unclear. CDR3 length: 14 residues. Germline CDR1 SGHRS, CDR2 YFSETQ. V lost 1 base to trimming and J lost 2 bases, with 8 bases between them. The chain's CDR3 is CASSLSEFTDTQYF. CDR3 nucleotide sequence: TGCGCCAGCAGCTTGTCGGAGTTCACAGATACGCAGTATTTT.

This chain uses TRBV6-5 with TRBJ2-5; the match to TRBD2 covers 8 bases. Looked up from germline, CDR1 is MNHEY and CDR2 is SVGAGI. Germline trimming cut 1 base from V and 4 bases from J; bases unmatched to any gene: 5. The CDR3 is 15 amino acids. The chain's CDR3 is CASSYFVGGAETQYF. CDR3 DNA: TGTGCCAGCAGTTACTTTGTCGGGGGGGCAGAGACCCAGTACTTC.

This chain joins TRBV28 and TRBJ2-7; TRBD1 agrees at 10 bases. Germline V gene lookup returns CDR1 MDHEN and CDR2 SYDVKM. The CDR3 has 15 amino acids. Unmatched junction bases numbered 12, after V lost 6 bases and J lost 7 bases. The CDR3 region is CASRVGTGEIVEQYF. The CDR3, as DNA: TGTGCCAGCAGGGTTGGGACAGGGGAGATCGTAGAGCAGTACTTC.

This chain links TRBV5-1 with TRBJ2-7, with 9 bases aligning to TRBD1. The length of the CDR3 is 15 residues. The germline V gene encodes CDR1 SGHRS and CDR2 YFSETQ. The J segment lost 4 bases and the V segment lost 3 bases, leaving 8 bases of the junction unmatched. The CDR3 loop reads CASSYPGQGTYEQYF. The CDR3 DNA reads TGCGCCAGCAGCTACCCGGGACAGGGAACTTACGAGCAGTACTTC.

At least ten counts were recorded for this clone. The chain links TRBV30 to TRBJ1-6; maybe TRBD1 (5 bases). The germline V gene has CDR1 GTSNPN and CDR2 SVGIG (reference sequence). V lost 4 bases and J lost 9, with 19 bases in between. The CDR3 covers 15 residues. The DNA of the CDR3 is TGTGCCTGGACCATGATGGACACTCTGACTTCACCCCTCCACTTT. This codes for CAWTMMDTLTSPLHF.

The chain employs TRBV7-9 and TRBJ1-1, with D possibly TRBD1 on 6 matching bases. Trimming cost V 3 bases and J 6 bases, with 11 bases left between them. CDR1 and CDR2 (germline): SEHNR, FQNEAQ (reference sequence). The CDR3 totals 13 residues. This CDR3 is CASSFGGLSEAFF. The CDR3 nucleotides are TGTGCCAGCAGCTTCGGGGGGCTCTCTGAAGCTTTCTTT.

This rearrangement joins TRBV19 to TRBJ2-7; 8 bases match TRBD1. This CDR3 has 14 residues. J lost 5 bases, V lost 5 bases, and 8 bases had no gene match. Germline CDR1 LNHDA, CDR2 SQIVND (reference sequence). The CDR3 region has the DNA TGTGCCAGTAGTCGAACAGGGGGTACAAACGAGCAGTACTTC. Protein product: CASSRTGGTNEQYF.

The table lists this clone with a count of one. The genes are TRBV4-3 and TRBJ1-1; D is uncertain. The germline V gene encodes CDR1 LGHNA and CDR2 YSLEER. The CDR3 is 15 residues long. V gave up 3 bases and J gave up 4 bases, with 15 bases separating them. The CDR3 coding sequence is TGCGCCAGCAGCCAGGACCCTCAGAGGGCCACTGAAGCTTTCTTT. Amino acid sequence: CASSQDPQRATEAFF.

This clone was picked up a small number of times. V is TRBV5-1 and J is TRBJ2-2, with a possible D match to TRBD1 (6 bases). This CDR3 has 12 residues. The V gene lost 4 bases and the J gene lost 6 bases, with 7 bases spanning the gap. Germline V CDR1 and CDR2: SGHRS, YFSETQ. The CDR3 loop reads CASSDRPGELFF. For the CDR3, the DNA is TGCGCCAGCAGCGACAGGCCCGGGGAGCTGTTTTTT.

This clone was seen only once. The rearrangement joins TRBV9 to TRBJ2-3; 7 positions match TRBD2. The germline CDR1 and CDR2 sequences are SGDLS and YYNGEE. This CDR3 is 15 amino acids long. J gave up 4 bases and V 1 base, and 6 bases lay outside the gene matches. CDR3 coding DNA: TGTGCCAGCAGCGTAACGGCGGGAGTCTCAGATACGCAGTATTTT. As protein: CASSVTAGVSDTQYF.

A few counts support this clone. This chain joins TRBV10-3 and TRBJ2-2, with 9 bases fitting TRBD1. The germline V gene has CDR1 ENHRY and CDR2 SYGVKD. J gave up 0 bases and V 7 bases, and 3 bases lay outside the gene matches. The CDR3 extends over 15 amino acids. CDR3 nucleotide sequence: TGTGCCATCACACAGGGGGCTCCGAACACCGGGGAGCTGTTTTTT. It yields the protein CAITQGAPNTGELFF.

CDR3 loop: CSASTAEQYF. In DNA form, the CDR3 reads TGCAGTGCTAGTACAGCCGAGCAGTACTTC. V and J are TRBV20-1 and TRBJ2-7, with D hard to call. Trimming took off 3 bases at V and 6 bases at J, with 6 bases between the two ends. The CDR3 totals 10 residues. In germline, CDR1 is DFQATT, CDR2 SNEGSKA (reference sequence).

This chain links TRBV7-9 with TRBJ1-6; D gene unclear. Trimming stripped 1 base from V and 7 bases from J, with 8 bases between. The CDR3 has 14 residues. Germline V gene sequence: CDR1 SEHNR, CDR2 FQNEAQ (reference sequence). CDR3 sequence reads: CASSLGATNSPLHF. DNA for the CDR3: TGTGCCAGCAGCTTAGGGGCAACCAATTCACCCCTCCACTTT. Variable domain in full (rest from reference TRBV7-9 and TRBJ1-6): DTGVSQNPRHKITKRGQNVTFRCDPISEHNRLYWYRQTLGQGPEFLTYFQNEAQLEKSRLLSDRFSAERPKGSFSTLEIQRTEQGDSAMYLCASSLGATNSPLHFGNGTRLTVT.